The T cell receptor (beta chain) under discussion was sequenced for a study of Ad26.COV2.S vaccination and SARS-CoV-2 variants (dated by TCRdb to about 2021). Some background on the complete study: TCRbeta repertoire sequencing served as the tool for gauging how specific and how broad the SARS-CoV-2-reactive T cell receptors were following Ad26.COV2.S vaccination. A total of around 32 samples were included in the TCR-sequenced set, comprising roughly 19 Ad26.COV2.S vaccine recipients, 5 placebo recipients and 8 SARS-CoV-2 convalescent individuals. The full study reports these points: Non-spike TCR breadth was comparable between vaccine and placebo recipients, consistent with the vaccine containing only spike. It was noted by the authors that total T cell responses may have been underestimated by the TCR breadth and depth analyses. After vaccination, substantial breadth of spike-specific CD8+ and CD4+ T cell responses was reported. Compared with placebo recipients, Ad26.COV2.S recipients showed higher spike-specific TCR breadth (P = 0.0014).

Taken with the paper, the label for time point translates to: individuals recovered from natural SARS-CoV-2 infection. The immunoSEQ Assay was used to sequence TCRbeta CDR3 regions. After extraction, genomic DNA underwent amplification by bias-controlled multiplex PCR, followed by high-throughput sequencing. Per the source publication's procedure: Collapsing and filtering of sequences were performed to quantify the absolute abundance of each unique TCRbeta CDR3 region. Usable DNA was measured by amplifying reference genes present in all nucleated cells, and TCRbeta template counts were normalized to that usable DNA to estimate T cell fraction. Repertoire TCRs were annotated as SARS-CoV-2-specific by exact matching of V gene, CDR3 amino acid sequence and J gene to a known reactive TCR set. The reference SARS-CoV-2 TCR set was derived from MIRA and filtered for enrichment in COVID-19-positive ImmuneCODE repertoires, a step that removed public or cross-reactive TCRs. Using the MIRA antigens, annotated TCRs were further analysed by specific ORF or by position within an ORF. Breadth was defined as the number of annotated unique rearrangements divided by the total number of unique productive rearrangements, and depth was defined as the summed frequency of the annotated unique rearrangements. Two-sided Wilcoxon rank-sum tests were applied when comparing TCR breadth between groups. Here the immuneACCESS table is served through TCRdb, limited to in-frame sequences with V and J called. Missing clones are a known gap in these copies; in checked studies unresolved V genes cover under half, and the rest lacks a known reason. V, J and clone size reflect that table, while D and trimming were determined from the DNA. Here the sample has over 100,000 clones; around 81% occur a single time. The ten largest clones represent roughly a sixth of the sample.

There are 15 amino acids in the CDR3, from cysteine to phenylalanine inclusive. Of the read, only the CDR3 DNA is kept; its 45 bases are in frame from base 1. Trimming takes 1 base off V and 6 bases off J; junction bases not matched to a gene: 4. Looking up the germline V gene (reference sequence) yields CDR1 SGHNT and CDR2 YYREEE. Notes on this clone: Its target antigen remains unknown. No base-level quality is on record; no much larger clone is a single base apart.

This receptor chain uses TRBV5-4 and TRBJ2-2; 9 middle bases align to TRBD1. The clonotype originates from a human donor who had recovered from COVID-19. The material was peripheral blood, obtained after recovery from COVID-19. The DNA sequence is as follows: TGTGCCAGCAGCTTGTCAAGACAGGGGGCCGGGGAGCTGTTTTTT. This gives the protein CASSLSRQGAGELFF. With the portions outside the CDR3 filled from the reference TRBV5-4 and TRBJ2-2 genes, the complete variable region becomes ETGVTQSPTHLIKTRGQQVTLRCSSQSGHNTVSWYQQALGQGPQFIFQYYREEENGRGNFPPRFSGLQFPNYSSELNVNALELDDSALYLCASSLSRQGAGELFFGEGSRLTVL.